The 31 T cell receptor beta chains listed next were all sequenced from one sample in a study of cytomegalovirus exposure and HLA in healthy donors. Researchers ran the PCR with 60 Vbeta and 13 Jbeta primers. TCRdb's copy holds only in-frame clones and misses some; the assay was immunoSEQ multiplex PCR. The sample has approximately 120,000 clones; about 81% are singletons. The sequencing input was PBMCs. The receptors originated from a woman aged 45-65 years in good health and CMV-seropositive.

The chain links TRBV9 to TRBJ1-2; a possible D gene is TRBD1 (6 bases). V shed 0 bases and J shed 2 bases, with 14 bases lying between them. CDR1 and CDR2 (germline): SGDLS, YYNGEE. The CDR3 sequence is 16 residues long. CDR3 sequence (DNA): TGTGCCAGCAGCGTAGGGGGGGGCCGAGGAAACTATGGCTACACCTTC. Its protein product is CASSVGGGRGNYGYTF.

The V call is TRBV6-1, the J call TRBJ1-4, with D uncertain. V lost 3 bases and J lost 10, with 6 bases in between. Germline-derived CDR1 and CDR2 are MNHNS and SASEGT. The CDR3 has 11 amino acids. Written as DNA, the CDR3 is TGTGCCAGCAGTGACCGGGGAAAACTGTTTTTT. This encodes CASSDRGKLFF.

The CDR3 loop reads CASILPGTLKETQYF. As DNA, the CDR3 is TGTGCCAGCATCCTCCCCGGGACTCTTAAAGAGACCCAGTACTTC. This chain connects TRBV5-5 to TRBJ2-5; a possible D gene is TRBD2 (6 bases). Per germline, CDR1 SGHKS and CDR2 YYEKEE (reference sequence). The CDR3 is made up of 15 amino acids. The germline V and J ends were trimmed by 6 bases and 3 bases, with 18 bases remaining between them.

The CDR3 spells CASSNTGDDGYTF. The CDR3 DNA sequence: TGTGCCAGTAGTAATACAGGGGACGATGGCTACACCTTC. The V and J genes are TRBV19 and TRBJ1-2; 7 bases agree with TRBD1. V gave up 4 bases and J gave up 6 bases; unmatched junction bases: 5. There are 13 residues in the CDR3. Per the germline V gene, CDR1 is LNHDA and CDR2 is SQIVND (reference sequence).

The chain joins TRBV19 to TRBJ2-4; tentative D call: TRBD2 (5 bases). Trimming shortened V by 1 base and J by 4 bases, and 5 bases separated the two germline ends. The CDR3 extends over 13 amino acids. Germline CDR1 reads LNHDA; CDR2 reads SQIVND (reference sequence). In nucleotides, the CDR3 is TGTGCCAGTAGTATAGGGGAGAAAAACATTCAGTACTTC. It translates to CASSIGEKNIQYF.

This clone appeared a single time. The CDR3 DNA follows: TGTGCCAGCAGCTCGGGGACAGGGTGGACTGAAGCTTTCTTT. Amino acids: CASSSGTGWTEAFF. The chain recombines TRBV7-2 with TRBJ1-1, with TRBD1 identical over 9 bases. V lost 4 bases, J lost 5 bases, and 5 bases stayed unmatched. Germline loops: CDR1 SGHTA, CDR2 FQGNSA. The CDR3 is 14 amino acids.

The chain links TRBV5-1 to TRBJ2-1; 7 bases map to TRBD2. This CDR3 contains 16 residues. Germline V gives CDR1 SGHRS, CDR2 YFSETQ. J lost 4 bases, V lost 4 bases, and 11 bases had no gene match. The CDR3: CASSPPSGGDYNEQFF. CDR3 nucleotide sequence: TGCGCCAGCAGCCCGCCCTCGGGGGGAGATTACAATGAGCAGTTCTTC.

The rearrangement uses TRBV10-3 and TRBJ2-7; a weak D match, TRBD2 (5 bases). Trimming removed 3 bases from V and 2 bases from J, with 14 bases in between. CDR1 is ENHRY and CDR2 is SYGVKD in the germline V gene. The CDR3 contains 15 residues. The CDR3, as DNA: TGTGCCATCAGTGAACGAGGGCCTTTTGCCTACGAGCAGTACTTC. Residues: CAISERGPFAYEQYF.

On this clone: Within the sample, other DNA sequences also encode this same CDR3. This rearrangement joins TRBV6-5 to TRBJ2-1; 7 nucleotides agree with TRBD2. The CDR3 spans 13 residues. Germline V gives CDR1 MNHEY, CDR2 SVGAGI. The V gene end was trimmed by 6 bases and the J gene end by 3 bases; junction bases not matched to a gene: 2. CDR3 DNA: TGTGCCAGCAGGCCTAGCGGCTACAATGAGCAGTTCTTC. Amino acid sequence: CASRPSGYNEQFF.

This chain connects TRBV4-2 to TRBJ2-3; D perhaps matches TRBD2 (5 bases). Trimming took 0 bases from V and 0 from J, leaving 16 bases between them. This CDR3 is built from 18 residues. From germline, CDR1 is LGHNA and CDR2 YNFKEQ. As DNA, the CDR3 is TGTGCCAGCAGCCAAGATGCAACGGGGAGTGCTAGCACAGATACGCAGTATTTT. Protein product: CASSQDATGSASTDTQYF.

This chain connects TRBV19 to TRBJ2-1; 8 nucleotides align to TRBD2. CDR3 length: 17 amino acids. J was trimmed by 10 bases and V by 5 bases; bases with no gene match: 19. The germline V gene encodes CDR1 LNHDA and CDR2 SQIVND (reference sequence). The CDR3 is CASSFGGLGDLAREQFF. CDR3 DNA: TGTGCCAGTAGTTTCGGGGGACTAGGGGACTTGGCACGAGAGCAGTTCTTC.

The J gene is TRBJ1-1, the V gene TRBV6-6; D gene uncertain. This CDR3 is built from 14 residues. Trimming removed 5 bases at V and 0 bases at J, with 10 bases between. CDR1 is MNHNY, CDR2 SVGAGI, per germline (reference sequence). CDR3 loop: CASSRGALNTEAFF. The CDR3 DNA is TGTGCCAGCAGTCGGGGAGCCCTGAACACTGAAGCTTTCTTT.

This chain uses TRBV6-1 with TRBJ2-7, with D possibly being TRBD2 (6 bases). The germline gives CDR1 MNHNS, CDR2 SASEGT. V was pared by 7 bases and J by 0 bases, with 16 bases between. There are 15 residues in the CDR3. For the CDR3, the DNA is TGTGCCAGCACCCCTTTGGGGACTTACTCCTACGAGCAGTACTTC. Translated, it gives CASTPLGTYSYEQYF.

In its sample, this clone was seen a few times. The gene calls are TRBV4-3 and TRBJ1-4; no clear D gene. The CDR3 runs 15 residues. Germline V gene sequence: CDR1 LGHNA, CDR2 YSLEER. V was clipped by 1 base and J by 2 bases, with 8 bases between them. CDR3 residues: CASSQAGRTNEKLFF. CDR3 bases: TGCGCCAGCAGCCAAGCGGGGAGGACTAATGAAAAACTGTTTTTT.

V gene TRBV7-2 combines with J gene TRBJ2-7; perhaps TRBD1 as D (5 bases). Trimming took 2 bases from V and 5 from J, leaving 10 bases between them. Germline CDR1 and CDR2: SGHTA and FQGNSA. The CDR3 is 13 residues long. CDR3: CASSLNQGDEQYF. The CDR3 nucleotides read TGTGCCAGCAGCTTAAACCAGGGCGACGAGCAGTACTTC.

This chain links TRBV6-6 with TRBJ2-3; D not certain. The CDR3 length is 12 residues. CDR1 MNHNY and CDR2 SVGAGI come from the germline V gene (reference sequence). The ends were cut back, 6 bases at V and 4 bases at J, with 8 bases in the middle. DNA for the CDR3: TGTGCCAGCAGCCCCACTTCAGATACGCAGTATTTT. Encoded protein: CASSPTSDTQYF.

The rearrangement joins TRBV30 to TRBJ1-1; 8 bases map to TRBD1. The germline V gene encodes CDR1 GTSNPN and CDR2 SVGIG (reference sequence). J was trimmed by 5 bases and V by 2 bases; bases with no gene match: 4. CDR3 length: 13 amino acids. CDR3 in DNA: TGTGCCTGGAGTCGCAGGGGGCGGACTGAAGCTTTCTTT. Translated: CAWSRRGRTEAFF.

The chain combines TRBV6-1 with TRBJ1-4; 8 bases match TRBD1. After removal of 6 bases from V and 16 bases from J, the junction contained 16 bases not matched to a gene. Germline CDR1 is MNHNS and CDR2 is SASEGT. The CDR3 spans 14 residues. CDR3 residues: CASRDETRGPFPFF. Here the CDR3 DNA reads TGTGCCAGCAGGGACGAAACCAGGGGGCCCTTTCCGTTTTTT.

The V and J genes are TRBV5-1 and TRBJ1-1, with D perhaps matching TRBD1 (5 bases). V lost 7 bases and J lost 4, with 23 bases in between. This CDR3 has 16 residues. CDR1 SGHRS and CDR2 YFSETQ come from the germline V gene. The CDR3 DNA reads TGCGCCAGCCGCCTCCAAGGGGTTGCGAAGGGCACTGAAGCTTTCTTT. Its protein is CASRLQGVAKGTEAFF.

With respect to this clone: At the DNA level, this CDR3 is encoded by other sequences in the same sample as well. The gene calls are TRBV5-6 and TRBJ1-1, with D possibly being TRBD1 (5 bases). The CDR3 runs 14 residues. Germline CDR1 reads SGHDT; CDR2 reads YYEEEE. V lost 0 bases and J 1 base, leaving 7 bases between the germline ends. The CDR3 loop is CASSLGTGNTEAFF. DNA of the CDR3: TGTGCCAGCAGCTTGGGCACAGGGAACACTGAAGCTTTCTTT.

This clone occurred once. The chain carries TRBV5-5 and TRBJ1-1; D perhaps matches TRBD1 (6 bases). V lost 2 bases, J lost 5 bases, and 13 bases lay in between. There are 14 residues in the CDR3. The germline gives CDR1 SGHKS, CDR2 YYEKEE (reference sequence). The CDR3 sequence is CASSFPGGGTEAFF. The CDR3 DNA reads as TGTGCCAGCAGCTTCCCTGGGGGCGGGACTGAAGCTTTCTTT.

The gene calls are TRBV5-1 and TRBJ2-1; 10 nucleotides match TRBD2. The CDR3 length is 15 residues. The junction had 8 bases not matched to a gene; V was cut back by 4 bases and J by 7 bases. Germline lookup yields CDR1 SGHRS and CDR2 YFSETQ. The DNA for the CDR3 is TGCGCCAGCAGCCAAACCCCACTAGCGGGAAATGAGCAGTTCTTC. Translated, it gives CASSQTPLAGNEQFF.

The genes are TRBV10-3 and TRBJ1-1; TRBD1 matches 8 bases. V was clipped by 6 bases and J by 0 bases; unmatched bases: 6. Germline V lookup: CDR1 ENHRY, CDR2 SYGVKD. This CDR3 comprises 15 residues. The CDR3 DNA sequence: TGTGCCATCAGCGAATACAGGGGGGTGAACACTGAAGCTTTCTTT. This sequence encodes CAISEYRGVNTEAFF.

The chain has TRBV18 and TRBJ1-1, with 7 nucleotides matching TRBD1. V was clipped by 0 bases and J by 2 bases; unmatched bases: 6. CDR1 and CDR2 (germline): KGHSH, LQKENI. The CDR3 is 16 residues long. CDR3 sequence reads: CASSPPGGQVNTEAFF. The CDR3 nucleotides are TGTGCCAGCTCACCACCGGGAGGACAGGTCAACACTGAAGCTTTCTTT.

This chain connects TRBV6-1 to TRBJ2-1; a weak D match, TRBD1 (5 bases). This CDR3 is built from 15 residues. Trimming pared 7 bases from V and 1 base from J, leaving 14 bases between. CDR1 is MNHNS and CDR2 is SASEGT in the germline V gene. CDR3 DNA sequence: TGTGCCAGCATGACACAGGTTCCTTCCTACAATGAGCAGTTCTTC. It yields the protein CASMTQVPSYNEQFF.

This clone is a singleton in its sample. The chain is built from TRBV27 and TRBJ2-5; 7 nucleotides match TRBD2. The CDR3 runs to 14 residues. Trimming at V came to 6 bases and at J to 4 bases, leaving 8 bases not matched to a gene. The germline CDR1 and CDR2 sequences are MNHEY and SMNVEV (reference sequence). The CDR3 nucleotides read TGTGCCAGCAGGACCCCACTAGCGCCAGAGACCCAGTACTTC. Translation gives CASRTPLAPETQYF.

This clone was detected a few times. This chain connects TRBV7-8 to TRBJ2-3; D is unclear. The CDR3 spans 13 residues. The V gene lost 0 bases and the J gene lost 2 bases, with 3 bases spanning the gap. CDR1 SGHVS and CDR2 FQNEAQ come from the germline V gene. The CDR3 DNA sequence: TGTGCCAGCAGCTTAGCGTACACAGATACGCAGTATTTT. Its protein product is CASSLAYTDTQYF.

The V gene is TRBV9, the J gene TRBJ2-5, with D maybe TRBD2 (5 bases). Matching the DNA end better, TRBJ2-7 makes the J call doubtful. The CDR3 runs 14 residues. Germline V gives CDR1 SGDLS, CDR2 YYNGEE. CDR3 sequence: CASSVSGGLYEQYF. The DNA for the CDR3 is TGTGCCAGCAGCGTCTCCGGAGGCCTCTACGAGCAGTACTTC.

The chain carries TRBV5-4 and TRBJ2-7, with 8 bases matching TRBD2. Germline V lookup: CDR1 SGHNT, CDR2 YYREEE (reference sequence). This CDR3 has 15 amino acids. The V gene end was trimmed by 4 bases and the J gene end by 4 bases; junction bases not matched to a gene: 10. CDR3 DNA: TGTGCCAGCAGCGTGGGAGACAGCGGGAGTTACGAGCAGTACTTC. It is translated as CASSVGDSGSYEQYF.

The V gene is TRBV19, the J gene TRBJ1-2; TRBD1 is a possible D gene (5 bases). The CDR3 is made up of 13 amino acids. In germline, CDR1 is LNHDA, CDR2 SQIVND (reference sequence). V was clipped by 5 bases and J by 3 bases, with 10 bases between them. CDR3 DNA sequence: TGTGCCAGTAGTCCGACAGCGTACTATGGCTACACCTTC. Amino acid sequence: CASSPTAYYGYTF.

The chain has TRBV19 and TRBJ1-3; TRBD1 aligns across 8 bases. The junction had 11 bases not matched to a gene; V was cut back by 8 bases and J by 2 bases. CDR1 and CDR2 (germline): LNHDA, SQIVND (reference sequence). This CDR3 has 16 residues. The CDR3 sequence is CASVQAYRGTGNTIYF. DNA for the CDR3: TGTGCCAGTGTTCAAGCGTACAGGGGGACTGGAAACACCATATATTTT.